This record looks at one TCR beta chain sequence and its context. Its antigen is undetermined. Splitting the CD4+ cells yielded a CD45RA+ naive subset and a CD45RA-negative memory subset. Original analysis: Filtering of immunoSEQ junctional sequences could not match full-length read filtering. Assay used: immunoSEQ multiplex PCR; TCRdb lists only in-frame clones, some missing. V and J calls and clone size are copied from that table; D and trimming were computed from the DNA. This sample yields roughly 700,000 clones, of which about 74% are seen a single time; less than 2% belongs to the top ten. The data are from a study of shared clonotypes between healthy human individuals. Background on the study: Researchers assigned three CD4 naive, three CD4 memory, two CD8 naive and one CD8 memory plate to each donor. Study-wide results and caveats: Naive subsets generally had larger estimated richness than memory subsets.

The specimen sequenced was memory CD4+ T cells sorted from blood. Subset reported: CD45RA-negative fraction. The receptor was isolated from a woman in her 30s in good health.

The CDR3 DNA is TGCAGTGCTAGCAAGGATGGCTACACCTTC. It yields the protein CSASKDGYTF. The chain has TRBV20-1 and TRBJ1-2; D not certain. The CDR3 covers 10 residues. Germline V gives CDR1 DFQATT, CDR2 SNEGSKA (reference sequence). The V gene lost 3 bases and the J gene lost 6 bases, with 5 bases spanning the gap.